Detailed here is one T cell receptor beta chain. Generated by immunoSEQ multiplex PCR, the TCRdb table keeps only in-frame clones and is missing some. The sample consists of approximately 16,000 clones, around 94% of them appearing once. The data were taken from a study of Tregs in tolerant kidney transplant recipients. This receptor was taken from a human donor in good health. Material for sequencing was CD8+ T cells from blood.

This chain's CDR3 is CASSLNEQFF. The CDR3 region has the DNA TGTGCCAGCAGTTTAAATGAGCAGTTCTTC. This sequence joins TRBV28 and TRBJ2-1; D call uncertain. Per germline, CDR1 MDHEN and CDR2 SYDVKM. Trimming shortened V by 2 bases and J by 7 bases, and 0 bases separated the two germline ends. The CDR3 runs 10 residues.